This is a list of T cell receptor beta chains from one sample in a study of T cell repertoires in ileal Crohn's disease. Method: immunoSEQ multiplex PCR; TCRdb's copy keeps in-frame clones and lacks some. Of 30,000 to 35,000 clones in the sample, 80% were seen once. The specimen was ileal tissue. The receptors come from an adult with Crohn's disease. Both conserved end residues are part of each CDR3. D genes are given only for firm matches. The size entry is marked missing in some rows and otherwise reads once, few, many or a size class.

J gene: TRBJ1-5; D gene: -; CDR3 length: 17; V gene: TRBV10-1; clone size: -; CDR3 DNA: TGCGCCAGTCCCAAACGGTCTTCGACAGGTGCTGTCCGGCCCCAGCATTTT; CDR3 protein: CASPKRSSTGAVRPQHF
J gene: TRBJ2-7; D gene: -; CDR3 length: 11; V gene: TRBV6-1; clone size: -; CDR3 DNA: TGTGCCAACGGACTCATTTACGAGCAGTACTTC; CDR3 protein: CANGLIYEQYF
J gene: TRBJ1-1; D gene: -; CDR3 length: 15; V gene: TRBV7-9; clone size: once; CDR3 DNA: TGTGCCAGCAGCCCAGGGACATACATGAACACTGAAGCTTTCTTT; CDR3 protein: CASSPGTYMNTEAFF
J gene: TRBJ2-2; D gene: -; CDR3 length: 15; V gene: TRBV4-1; clone size: -; CDR3 DNA: TGCGCCAGCAGCCCTACATTCAGGGAATCCGGGGAGCTGTTTTTT; CDR3 protein: CASSPTFRESGELFF
J gene: TRBJ1-2; D gene: -; CDR3 length: 13; V gene: TRBV7-2; clone size: -; CDR3 DNA: TGTGCCAGCAGCTTTGCGGGGAACTATGGCTACACCTTC; CDR3 protein: CASSFAGNYGYTF
J gene: TRBJ2-7; D gene: TRBD1; CDR3 length: 15; V gene: TRBV5-1; clone size: -; CDR3 DNA: TGCGCCAGCAGCTTGGAGGGACAGGGGGCCTACGAGCAGTACTTC; CDR3 protein: CASSLEGQGAYEQYF
J gene: TRBJ2-1; D gene: TRBD2; CDR3 length: 19; V gene: TRBV4-3; clone size: -; CDR3 DNA: TGCGCCAGCAGCCAAGATTCTGGTCTAGCGGGGGGGCCTTACAATGAGCAGTTCTTC; CDR3 protein: CASSQDSGLAGGPYNEQFF
J gene: TRBJ2-3; D gene: -; CDR3 length: 15; V gene: TRBV2; clone size: once; CDR3 DNA: TGTGCCAGCAGGGGGCGGCGGGGGCCACAAGATACGCAGTATTTT; CDR3 protein: CASRGRRGPQDTQYF
J gene: TRBJ2-1; D gene: -; CDR3 length: 11; V gene: TRBV11-1; clone size: few; CDR3 DNA: TGTGCCAGCAGCCCGAACAGGGAGCAGTTCTTC; CDR3 protein: CASSPNREQFF
J gene: TRBJ1-6; D gene: TRBD1; CDR3 length: 14; V gene: TRBV6-6; clone size: -; CDR3 DNA: TGTGCCAGCAGTACCGGGACAGGGGGAGCACCCCTCCACTTT; CDR3 protein: CASSTGTGGAPLHF
J gene: TRBJ1-1; D gene: -; CDR3 length: 16; V gene: TRBV4-1; clone size: once; CDR3 DNA: TGCGCCAGCAGCCCTCAGGGTTCTCACTCGAACACTGAAGCTTTCTTT; CDR3 protein: CASSPQGSHSNTEAFF
J gene: TRBJ1-2; D gene: TRBD1; CDR3 length: 15; V gene: TRBV30; clone size: -; CDR3 DNA: TGTGCCTGGAGCCTGACCGGGACAGGGACCTATGGCTACACCTTC; CDR3 protein: CAWSLTGTGTYGYTF
J gene: TRBJ2-1; D gene: TRBD2; CDR3 length: 16; V gene: TRBV5-1; clone size: -; CDR3 DNA: TGCGCCAGCAGCCCGGAGGGACTAGCGAGGGGGTCTGAGCAGTTCTTC; CDR3 protein: CASSPEGLARGSEQFF
J gene: TRBJ2-3; D gene: TRBD1; CDR3 length: 16; V gene: TRBV30; clone size: once; CDR3 DNA: TGTGCCTGGAGTGGGACTCCCGGGACAGGGTCAGATACGCAGTATTTT; CDR3 protein: CAWSGTPGTGSDTQYF
J gene: TRBJ1-6; D gene: -; CDR3 length: 14; V gene: TRBV7-3; clone size: once; CDR3 DNA: TGTGCCAGCAGGGCAGGGTTTGGGAATTCACCCCTCCACTTT; CDR3 protein: CASRAGFGNSPLHF
J gene: TRBJ2-7; D gene: -; CDR3 length: 15; V gene: TRBV2; clone size: -; CDR3 DNA: TGTGCCAGCAATTACGGAGGACTCGGGGAGTACGAGCAGTACTTC; CDR3 protein: CASNYGGLGEYEQYF
J gene: TRBJ2-7; D gene: -; CDR3 length: 13; V gene: TRBV4-1; clone size: -; CDR3 DNA: TGCGCCAGCAGCCAAGCCCTATACTACGAGCAGTACTTC; CDR3 protein: CASSQALYYEQYF
J gene: TRBJ1-2; D gene: -; CDR3 length: 13; V gene: TRBV7-2; clone size: -; CDR3 DNA: TGTGCCAGCACCACCCGGAGAGTAGGAGGCTACACCTTC; CDR3 protein: CASTTRRVGGYTF
J gene: TRBJ2-2; D gene: -; CDR3 length: 16; V gene: TRBV27; clone size: few; CDR3 DNA: TGTGCCAGCAGGGCGGGACAGAAAAGGAGCACCGGGGAGCTGTTTTTT; CDR3 protein: CASRAGQKRSTGELFF
J gene: TRBJ2-3; D gene: -; CDR3 length: 15; V gene: TRBV27; clone size: -; CDR3 DNA: TGTGCCAGCAGTTCCAGGGTCAACCCCACAGATACGCAGTATTTT; CDR3 protein: CASSSRVNPTDTQYF
J gene: TRBJ1-1; D gene: TRBD1; CDR3 length: 15; V gene: TRBV9; clone size: -; CDR3 DNA: TGTGCCAGCAGCGTAGGGGGACAGGGGATGACTGAAGCTTTCTTT; CDR3 protein: CASSVGGQGMTEAFF
J gene: TRBJ1-1; D gene: -; CDR3 length: 12; V gene: TRBV27; clone size: -; CDR3 DNA: TGTGCCAGCAGTGCAGGGTACACTGAAGCTTTCTTT; CDR3 protein: CASSAGYTEAFF
J gene: TRBJ2-1; D gene: TRBD2; CDR3 length: 16; V gene: TRBV7-2; clone size: -; CDR3 DNA: TGTGCCAGCAGCCCTAGCCTTGGACAGGGAGCGGGAGGGGAGTTCTTC; CDR3 protein: CASSPSLGQGAGGEFF
J gene: TRBJ1-4; D gene: -; CDR3 length: 15; V gene: TRBV9; clone size: -; CDR3 DNA: TGTGCCAGCAGCTTAAGGGGCAATGCTAATGAAAAACTGTTTTTT; CDR3 protein: CASSLRGNANEKLFF
J gene: TRBJ2-2; D gene: TRBD2; CDR3 length: 17; V gene: TRBV7-2; clone size: -; CDR3 DNA: TGTGCCAGCAGCTTAGCGAGGGGACTAGCGGGCACCGGGGAGCTGTTTTTT; CDR3 protein: CASSLARGLAGTGELFF
J gene: TRBJ1-4; D gene: -; CDR3 length: 11; V gene: TRBV29-1; clone size: -; CDR3 DNA: TGCAGCGTTGTCGGGAATGAAAAACTGTTTTTT; CDR3 protein: CSVVGNEKLFF
J gene: TRBJ1-2; D gene: -; CDR3 length: 14; V gene: TRBV19; clone size: -; CDR3 DNA: TGTGCCAGTAGTATATCCGGAGGGAAAAGCGGCTACACCTTC; CDR3 protein: CASSISGGKSGYTF
J gene: TRBJ1-2; D gene: TRBD1; CDR3 length: 14; V gene: TRBV7-2; clone size: -; CDR3 DNA: TGTGCCAGCAGCCCTCCCGGGACAGGGCGGGGCTACACCTTC; CDR3 protein: CASSPPGTGRGYTF
J gene: TRBJ1-2; D gene: TRBD1; CDR3 length: 15; V gene: TRBV6-5; clone size: -; CDR3 DNA: TGTGCCAGCAGGGCCGGGACAGGGGTTAACTATGGCTACACCTTC; CDR3 protein: CASRAGTGVNYGYTF
J gene: TRBJ2-5; D gene: TRBD2; CDR3 length: 14; V gene: TRBV28; clone size: -; CDR3 DNA: TGTGCCAGCACTGCCGCTAGCGGGAGAGAGACCCAGTACTTC; CDR3 protein: CASTAASGRETQYF
J gene: TRBJ1-1; D gene: TRBD1; CDR3 length: 13; V gene: TRBV19; clone size: once; CDR3 DNA: TGTGCCAGTAGCGACAGGGCGAACACTGAAGCTTTCTTT; CDR3 protein: CASSDRANTEAFF
J gene: TRBJ1-4; D gene: -; CDR3 length: 13; V gene: TRBV30; clone size: -; CDR3 DNA: TGTGCCTGGAAGAGGCAGGGTCCTGAAAAACTGTTTTTT; CDR3 protein: CAWKRQGPEKLFF
J gene: TRBJ2-5; D gene: TRBD2; CDR3 length: 13; V gene: TRBV5-6; clone size: -; CDR3 DNA: TGTGCCAGCAGCCCGGACCCTCGGGGGGAGCAGTACTTC; CDR3 protein: CASSPDPRGEQYF
J gene: TRBJ2-7; D gene: TRBD2; CDR3 length: 15; V gene: TRBV5-1; clone size: once; CDR3 DNA: TGCGCCAGCAGCTTGGGTCTAGCGGGCTCCTACGAGCAGTACTTC; CDR3 protein: CASSLGLAGSYEQYF
J gene: TRBJ1-1; D gene: TRBD1; CDR3 length: 13; V gene: TRBV6-1; clone size: -; CDR3 DNA: TGTGCCAGCAGATCGACAGGGGTGAATGAAGCTTTCTTT; CDR3 protein: CASRSTGVNEAFF
J gene: TRBJ2-7; D gene: TRBD2; CDR3 length: 15; V gene: TRBV7-2; clone size: -; CDR3 DNA: TGTGCCAGCAGGGAGGACTTAGCGGGAGCCTACGAGCAGTACTTC; CDR3 protein: CASREDLAGAYEQYF
J gene: TRBJ2-3; D gene: TRBD2; CDR3 length: 15; V gene: TRBV5-4; clone size: once; CDR3 DNA: TGTGCCAGCACGCCCGGGGGGGCCGGCACAGATACGCAGTATTTT; CDR3 protein: CASTPGGAGTDTQYF
J gene: TRBJ1-3; D gene: -; CDR3 length: 17; V gene: TRBV4-3; clone size: -; CDR3 DNA: TGCGCCAGCAGCCAAGTGGGCAGCTCGTACTCCGGAAACACCATATATTTT; CDR3 protein: CASSQVGSSYSGNTIYF
J gene: TRBJ2-6; D gene: -; CDR3 length: 15; V gene: TRBV5-5; clone size: -; CDR3 DNA: TGTGCCAGCAGCCCCGGGGGCTCTGGGGCCAACGTCCTGACTTTC; CDR3 protein: CASSPGGSGANVLTF
J gene: TRBJ2-5; D gene: TRBD1; CDR3 length: 15; V gene: TRBV5-4; clone size: -; CDR3 DNA: TGTGCCAGCACCCCCCGGGGACAGGGGGAAGAGACCCAGTACTTC; CDR3 protein: CASTPRGQGEETQYF
J gene: TRBJ1-2; D gene: -; CDR3 length: 13; V gene: TRBV7-3; clone size: -; CDR3 DNA: TGTGCCAGCAGCTTAAGGGGCACCTATGGCTACACCTTC; CDR3 protein: CASSLRGTYGYTF
J gene: TRBJ2-7; D gene: -; CDR3 length: 12; V gene: TRBV6-6; clone size: -; CDR3 DNA: TGTGCCACCCTGGACAGAAACTACGAGCAGTACTTC; CDR3 protein: CATLDRNYEQYF
J gene: TRBJ2-7; D gene: TRBD2; CDR3 length: 15; V gene: TRBV11-2; clone size: -; CDR3 DNA: TGTGCCAGCAGCTTGTGGAGCGGGGGTCTCTACGAGCAGTACTTC; CDR3 protein: CASSLWSGGLYEQYF
J gene: TRBJ2-3; D gene: -; CDR3 length: 14; V gene: TRBV5-1; clone size: -; CDR3 DNA: TGCGCCAGCAGCTTGGAAGGGGGGGCAGATACGCAGTATTTT; CDR3 protein: CASSLEGGADTQYF
J gene: TRBJ2-5; D gene: -; CDR3 length: 14; V gene: TRBV10-3; clone size: -; CDR3 DNA: TGTGCCATCAGCGAAAGGGGGATTCAAGAGACCCAGTACTTC; CDR3 protein: CAISERGIQETQYF